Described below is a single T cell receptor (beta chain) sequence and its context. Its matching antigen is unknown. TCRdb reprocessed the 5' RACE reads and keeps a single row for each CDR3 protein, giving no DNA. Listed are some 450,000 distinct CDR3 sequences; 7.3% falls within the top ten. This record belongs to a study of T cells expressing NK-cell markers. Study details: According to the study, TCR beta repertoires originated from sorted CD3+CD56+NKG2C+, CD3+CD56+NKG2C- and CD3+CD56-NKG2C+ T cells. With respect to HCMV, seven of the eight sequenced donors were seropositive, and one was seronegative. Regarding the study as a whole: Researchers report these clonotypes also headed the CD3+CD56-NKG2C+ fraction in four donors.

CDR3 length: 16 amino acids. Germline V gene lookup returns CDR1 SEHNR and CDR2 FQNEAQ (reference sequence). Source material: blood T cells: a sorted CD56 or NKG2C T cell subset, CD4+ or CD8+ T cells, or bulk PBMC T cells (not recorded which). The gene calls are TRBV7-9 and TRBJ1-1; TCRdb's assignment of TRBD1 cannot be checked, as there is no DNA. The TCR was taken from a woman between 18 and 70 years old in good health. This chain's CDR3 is CASSGTGVVVNTEAFF.